This T cell receptor beta chain derives from a study of blood T cell repertoires in COVID-19. Overall study: Whether acute or convalescent, the COVID-19 samples came from the United States, Italy and Spain.

Germline values: CDR1 MDHEN, CDR2 SYDVKM. The CDR3 is 13 amino acids. V shed 2 bases, J shed 9 bases, and the junction held 4 bases outside the gene matches. Sequenced by immunoSEQ multiplex PCR; TCRdb stores in-frame clones only, minus some. The table has under 200,000 clones, 87% seen once. Material: peripheral blood. The sequence was collected from a man aged 35 to 55 with active or convalescent COVID-19. The genes are TRBV28 and TRBJ2-5; 9 bases match TRBD1. This CDR3 is CASSLGDRESQYF. CDR3 nucleotide sequence: TGTGCCAGCAGTTTAGGGGACAGGGAGTCCCAGTACTTC.